This note documents a single T cell receptor beta chain sequence. Antigen: not known. The data derive from a study of cytomegalovirus exposure and HLA in healthy donors. This CDR3 is 13 amino acids long. Findings and limits, study-wide: Common viral pathogens seemed, in a later analysis, to connect with several of the most significant clusters. V- and J-gene trimming of TCR beta was linked (in a later analysis) to a missense DCLRE1C variant.

The PCR was carried out with 60 Vbeta primers and 13 Jbeta primers. The data were produced by immunoSEQ multiplex PCR, yet TCRdb's version contains in-frame clones alone and is incomplete. The sample records about 140,000 clones, 70% to 85% being singletons. The sequencing input was PBMCs. This chain joins TRBV12-2 and TRBJ1-1; TRBD1 is the table's D call and was not checked against the DNA. TRBV12-2 is deemed a pseudogene. The clonotype was recovered from a middle-aged man in good health and CMV-seronegative. CDR3 amino acids: CASRGQLNTEAFF. CDR3 nucleotide sequence: TGTGCAAGTCGCGGGCAGTTGAACACTGAAGCTTTCTTT.